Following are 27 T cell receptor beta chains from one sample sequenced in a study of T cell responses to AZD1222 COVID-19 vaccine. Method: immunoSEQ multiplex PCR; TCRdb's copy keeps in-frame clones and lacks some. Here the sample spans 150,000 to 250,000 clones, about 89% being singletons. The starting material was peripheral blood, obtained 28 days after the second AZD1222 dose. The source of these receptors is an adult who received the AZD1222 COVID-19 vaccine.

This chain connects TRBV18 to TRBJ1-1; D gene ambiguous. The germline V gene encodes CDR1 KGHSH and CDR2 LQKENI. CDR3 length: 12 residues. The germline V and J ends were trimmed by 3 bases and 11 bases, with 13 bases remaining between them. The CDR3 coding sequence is TGTGCCAGCTCACCGGACTCCCCCCAGGCTTTCTTT. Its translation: CASSPDSPQAFF.

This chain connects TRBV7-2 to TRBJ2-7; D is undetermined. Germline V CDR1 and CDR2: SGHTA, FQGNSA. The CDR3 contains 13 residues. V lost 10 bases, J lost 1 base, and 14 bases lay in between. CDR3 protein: CATREVGSYEQYF. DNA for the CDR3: TGTGCCACCCGAGAGGTCGGGTCCTACGAGCAGTACTTC.

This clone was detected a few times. The CDR3 spells CASLAATVNTEAFF. CDR3 coding DNA: TGTGCCAGCCTCGCGGCGACAGTGAACACTGAAGCTTTCTTT. The J gene is TRBJ1-1, the V gene TRBV6-5; D possibly corresponds to TRBD1 (5 bases). Germline CDR1 is MNHEY and CDR2 is SVGAGI. V was trimmed by 8 bases and J by 0 bases, leaving 13 bases between them. CDR3 size: 14 residues.

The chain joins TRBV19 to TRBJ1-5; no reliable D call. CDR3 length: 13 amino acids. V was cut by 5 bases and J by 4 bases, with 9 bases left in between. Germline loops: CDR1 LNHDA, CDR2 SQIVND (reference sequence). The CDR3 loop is CASSPLGNQPQHF. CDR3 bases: TGTGCCAGTAGTCCCTTAGGTAATCAGCCCCAGCATTTT.

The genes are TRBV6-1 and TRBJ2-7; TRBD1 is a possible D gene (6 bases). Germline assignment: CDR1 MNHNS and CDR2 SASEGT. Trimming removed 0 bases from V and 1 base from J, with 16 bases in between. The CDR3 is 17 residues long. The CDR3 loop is CASSEALLRDTSYEQYF. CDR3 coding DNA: TGTGCCAGCAGTGAAGCGCTTCTGAGGGACACTTCCTACGAGCAGTACTTC.

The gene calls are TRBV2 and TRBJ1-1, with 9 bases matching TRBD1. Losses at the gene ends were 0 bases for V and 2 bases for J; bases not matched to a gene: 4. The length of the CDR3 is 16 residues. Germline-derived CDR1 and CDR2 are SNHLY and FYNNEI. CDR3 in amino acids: CASSEAQGQGNTEAFF. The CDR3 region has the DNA TGTGCCAGCAGTGAAGCGCAGGGACAGGGTAACACTGAAGCTTTCTTT. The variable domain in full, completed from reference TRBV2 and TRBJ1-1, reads EPEVTQTPSHQVTQMGQEVILRCVPISNHLYFYWYRQILGQKVEFLVSFYNNEISEKSEIFDDQFSVERPDGSNFTLKIRSTKLEDSAMYFCASSEAQGQGNTEAFFGQGTRLTVV.

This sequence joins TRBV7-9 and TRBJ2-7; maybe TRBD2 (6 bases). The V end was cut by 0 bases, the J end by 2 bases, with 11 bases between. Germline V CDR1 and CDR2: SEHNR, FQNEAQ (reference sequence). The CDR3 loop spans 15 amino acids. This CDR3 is CASSLALRGAYEQYF. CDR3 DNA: TGTGCCAGCAGCTTAGCGCTGCGGGGAGCCTACGAGCAGTACTTC.

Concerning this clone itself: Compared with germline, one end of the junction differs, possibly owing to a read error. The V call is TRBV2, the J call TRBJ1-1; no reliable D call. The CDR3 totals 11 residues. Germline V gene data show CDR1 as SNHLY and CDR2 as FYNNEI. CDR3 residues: CASGEGGGAFF. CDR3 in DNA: TGTGCCAGCGGTGAGGGCGGAGGAGCTTTCTTT. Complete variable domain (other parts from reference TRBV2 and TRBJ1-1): EPEVTQTPSHQVTQMGQEVILRCVPISNHLYFYWYRQILGQKVEFLVSFYNNEISEKSEIFDDQFSVERPDGSNFTLKIRSTKLEDSAMYFCASGEGGGAFFGQGTRLTVV.

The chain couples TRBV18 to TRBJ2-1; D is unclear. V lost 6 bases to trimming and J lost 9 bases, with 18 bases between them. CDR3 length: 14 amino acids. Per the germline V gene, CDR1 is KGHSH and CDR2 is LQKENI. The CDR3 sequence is CASSPSDPRSEQFF. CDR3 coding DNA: TGTGCCAGCTCCCCATCGGACCCAAGAAGTGAGCAGTTCTTC. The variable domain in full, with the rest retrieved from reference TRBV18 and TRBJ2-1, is NAGVMQNPRHLVRRRGQEARLRCSPMKGHSHVYWYRQLPEEGLKFMVYLQKENIIDESGMPKERFSAEFPKEGPSILRIQQVVRGDSAAYFCASSPSDPRSEQFFGPGTRLTVL.

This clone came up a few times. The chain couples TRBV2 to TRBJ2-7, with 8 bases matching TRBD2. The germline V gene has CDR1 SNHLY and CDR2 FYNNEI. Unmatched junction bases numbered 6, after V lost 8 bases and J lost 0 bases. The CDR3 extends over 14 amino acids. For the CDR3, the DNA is TGTGCCAGCGAAGGCGGGGGGACCTCCTACGAGCAGTACTTC. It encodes CASEGGGTSYEQYF.

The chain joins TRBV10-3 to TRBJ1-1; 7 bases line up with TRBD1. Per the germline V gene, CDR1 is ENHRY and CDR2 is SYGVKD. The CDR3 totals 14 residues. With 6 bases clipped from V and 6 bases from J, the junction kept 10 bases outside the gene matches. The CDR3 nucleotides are TGTGCCATCAGGGAGGCAGGGGGGTATGCTGAAGCTTTCTTT. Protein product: CAIREAGGYAEAFF.

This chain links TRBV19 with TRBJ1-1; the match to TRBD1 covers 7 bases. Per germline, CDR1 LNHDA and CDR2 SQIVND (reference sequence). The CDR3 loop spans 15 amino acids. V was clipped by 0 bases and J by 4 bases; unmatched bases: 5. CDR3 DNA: TGTGCCAGTAGTATAGAGGCAGGGGGTGGCACTGAAGCTTTCTTT. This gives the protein CASSIEAGGGTEAFF.

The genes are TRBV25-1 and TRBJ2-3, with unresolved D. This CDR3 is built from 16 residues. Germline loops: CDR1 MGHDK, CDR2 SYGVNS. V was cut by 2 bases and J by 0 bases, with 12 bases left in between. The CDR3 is CASSETPWQSTDTQYF. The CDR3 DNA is TGTGCCAGCAGTGAAACCCCGTGGCAAAGCACAGATACGCAGTATTTT.

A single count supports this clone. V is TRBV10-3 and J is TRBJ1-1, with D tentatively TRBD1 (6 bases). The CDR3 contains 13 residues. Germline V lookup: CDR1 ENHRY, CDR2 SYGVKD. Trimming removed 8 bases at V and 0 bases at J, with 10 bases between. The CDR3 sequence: CAIRDTLNTEAFF. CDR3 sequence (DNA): TGTGCCATCCGGGACACTTTGAACACTGAAGCTTTCTTT.

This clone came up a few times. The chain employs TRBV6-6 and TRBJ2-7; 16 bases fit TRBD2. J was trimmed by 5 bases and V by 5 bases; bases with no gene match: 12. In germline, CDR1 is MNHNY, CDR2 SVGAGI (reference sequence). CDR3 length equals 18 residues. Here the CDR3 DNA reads TGTGCCAGCAGTCGGGGACTAGCGGGAGGGCCCGTGGGTAACGAGCAGTACTTC. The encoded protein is CASSRGLAGGPVGNEQYF.

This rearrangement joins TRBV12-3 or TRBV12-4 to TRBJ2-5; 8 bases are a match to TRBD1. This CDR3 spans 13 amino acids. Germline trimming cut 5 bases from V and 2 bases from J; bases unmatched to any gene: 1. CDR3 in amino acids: CASSRTGQETQYF. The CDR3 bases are TGTGCCAGCAGTAGGACAGGGCAAGAGACCCAGTACTTC.

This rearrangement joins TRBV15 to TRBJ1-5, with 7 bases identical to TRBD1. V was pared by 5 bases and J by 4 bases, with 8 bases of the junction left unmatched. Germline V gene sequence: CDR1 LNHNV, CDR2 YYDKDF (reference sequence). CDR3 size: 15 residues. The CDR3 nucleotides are TGTGCCACCAGCGGCCGGGACAGAGAGAATCAGCCCCAGCATTTT. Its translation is CATSGRDRENQPQHF. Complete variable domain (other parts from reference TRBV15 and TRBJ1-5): DAMVIQNPRYQVTQFGKPVTLSCSQTLNHNVMYWYQQKSSQAPKLLFHYYDKDFNNEADTPDNFQSRRPNTSFCFLDIRSPGLGDTAMYLCATSGRDRENQPQHFGDGTRLSIL.

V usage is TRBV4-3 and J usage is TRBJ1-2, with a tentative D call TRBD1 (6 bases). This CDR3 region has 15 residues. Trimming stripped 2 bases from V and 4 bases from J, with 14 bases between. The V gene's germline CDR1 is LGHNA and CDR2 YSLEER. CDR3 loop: CASSQSTGLGYGYTF. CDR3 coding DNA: TGCGCCAGCAGCCAATCAACAGGGCTGGGCTATGGCTACACCTTC.

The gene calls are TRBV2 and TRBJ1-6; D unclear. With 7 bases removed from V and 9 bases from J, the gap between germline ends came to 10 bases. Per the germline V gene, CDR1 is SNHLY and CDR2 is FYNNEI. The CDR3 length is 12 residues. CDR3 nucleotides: TGTGCCAGCAAGGACTCCCGTTCACCCCTCCACTTT. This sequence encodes CASKDSRSPLHF.

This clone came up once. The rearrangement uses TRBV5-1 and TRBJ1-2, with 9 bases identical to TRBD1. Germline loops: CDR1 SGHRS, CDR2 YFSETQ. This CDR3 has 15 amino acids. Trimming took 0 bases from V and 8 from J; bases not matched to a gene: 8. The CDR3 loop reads CASSLAVGQGEGYTF. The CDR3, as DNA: TGCGCCAGCAGCTTGGCCGTGGGACAGGGCGAAGGCTACACCTTC. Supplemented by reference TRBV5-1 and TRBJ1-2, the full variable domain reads KAGVTQTPRYLIKTRGQQVTLSCSPISGHRSVSWYQQTPGQGLQFLFEYFSETQRNKGNFPGRFSGRQFSNSRSEMNVSTLELGDSALYLCASSLAVGQGEGYTFGSGTRLTVV.

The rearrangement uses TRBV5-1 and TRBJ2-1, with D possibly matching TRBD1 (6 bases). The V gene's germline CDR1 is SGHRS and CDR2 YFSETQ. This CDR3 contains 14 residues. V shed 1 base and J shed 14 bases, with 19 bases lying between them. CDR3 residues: CASSLRTEWEGKFF. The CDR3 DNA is TGCGCCAGCAGCTTGAGGACAGAGTGGGAAGGGAAGTTCTTC. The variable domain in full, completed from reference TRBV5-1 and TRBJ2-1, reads KAGVTQTPRYLIKTRGQQVTLSCSPISGHRSVSWYQQTPGQGLQFLFEYFSETQRNKGNFPGRFSGRQFSNSRSEMNVSTLELGDSALYLCASSLRTEWEGKFFGPGTRLTVL.

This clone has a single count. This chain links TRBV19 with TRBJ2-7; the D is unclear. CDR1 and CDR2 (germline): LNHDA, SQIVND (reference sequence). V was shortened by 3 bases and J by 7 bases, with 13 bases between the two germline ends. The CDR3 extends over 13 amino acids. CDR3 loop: CASSISGAVEQYF. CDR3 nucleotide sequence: TGTGCCAGTAGTATTTCTGGTGCGGTTGAGCAGTACTTC. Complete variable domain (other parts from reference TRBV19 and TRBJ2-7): DGGITQSPKYLFRKEGQNVTLSCEQNLNHDAMYWYRQDPGQGLRLIYYSQIVNDFQKGDIAEGYSVSREKKESFPLTVTSAQKNPTAFYLCASSISGAVEQYFGPGTRLTVT.

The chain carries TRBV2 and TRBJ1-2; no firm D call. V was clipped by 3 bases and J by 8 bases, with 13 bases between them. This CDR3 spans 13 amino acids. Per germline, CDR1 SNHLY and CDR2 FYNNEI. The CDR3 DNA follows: TGTGCCAGCAGTGAGGGTACTCGTATGGGCTACACCTTC. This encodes CASSEGTRMGYTF.

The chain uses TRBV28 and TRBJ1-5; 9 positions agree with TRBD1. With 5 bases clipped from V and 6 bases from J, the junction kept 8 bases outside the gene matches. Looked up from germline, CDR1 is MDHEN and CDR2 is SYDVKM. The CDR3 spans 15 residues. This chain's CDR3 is CASSLGTGRTQPQHF. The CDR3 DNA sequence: TGTGCCAGCAGTCTCGGGACAGGGAGGACTCAGCCCCAGCATTTT.

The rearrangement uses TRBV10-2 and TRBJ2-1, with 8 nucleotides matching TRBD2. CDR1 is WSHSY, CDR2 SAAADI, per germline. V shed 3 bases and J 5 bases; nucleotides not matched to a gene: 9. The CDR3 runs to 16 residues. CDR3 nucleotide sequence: TGCGCCAGCAGTGACCCGGGACTAGAGGCACACAATGAGCAGTTCTTC. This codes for CASSDPGLEAHNEQFF.

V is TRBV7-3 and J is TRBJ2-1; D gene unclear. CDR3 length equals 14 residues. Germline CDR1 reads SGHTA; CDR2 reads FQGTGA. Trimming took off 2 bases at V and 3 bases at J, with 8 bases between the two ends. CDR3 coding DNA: TGTGCCAGCAGCTTATACGGACGCTACAATGAGCAGTTCTTC. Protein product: CASSLYGRYNEQFF.

This CDR3 reads CASSPPGQNYEQYF. DNA of the CDR3: TGTGCCAGCAGCCCTCCGGGACAGAACTACGAGCAGTACTTC. The chain joins TRBV3-1 (or the pseudogene TRBV3-2) to TRBJ2-7; 7 bases align to TRBD1. CDR1 is LGHDT, CDR2 YNNKEL, per germline (reference sequence). V shed 4 bases, J shed 3 bases, and the junction held 6 bases outside the gene matches. This CDR3 is 14 amino acids long.